Following are 28 T cell receptor beta chains from one sample sequenced in a study of T-cell reconstitution after alpha-beta-depleted transplantation in children. The TCRbeta library incorporated unique molecular identifiers. TCRdb redid the calling of the PCR reads with MiXCR, one entry per CDR3 protein. The top ten clones hold about 5% of a sample with some 840,000 distinct CDR3 sequences, 15% to 20% of them seen once. This specimen consisted of PBMCs, mostly from graft donor cells, obtained 360 days after TCRalphabeta/CD19-depleted stem cell transplant. These receptors were collected from a male patient between 5 and 17 years old who had a stem cell transplant for acute lymphoblastic leukemia, so the T cells may come from the graft donor.

This clonotype was seen only a few times. CDR3 in amino acids: CASSPWQTTNEKLFF. The CDR3 nucleotides read TGTGCCAGCAGCCCCTGGCAGACAACTAATGAAAAACTGTTTTTT. This sequence joins TRBV3-1 and TRBJ1-4; no clear D gene. Germline V gene lookup returns CDR1 LGHDT and CDR2 YNNKEL (reference sequence). The CDR3 is made up of 15 amino acids. Trimming took 4 bases from V and 0 from J, leaving 9 bases between them.

In this sample, this clonotype turned up a few times. The V gene is TRBV20-1, the J gene TRBJ2-1, with TRBD2 matching over 8 bases. Germline CDR1 and CDR2: DFQATT and SNEGSKA (reference sequence). The CDR3 is made up of 15 amino acids. V lost 3 bases, J lost 3 bases, and 7 bases stayed unmatched. CDR3 in amino acids: CSASSLAAIYNEQFF. The CDR3, as DNA: TGCAGTGCTAGCTCACTAGCGGCCATCTACAATGAGCAGTTCTTC.

This clonotype was seen more than once but under ten times. The genes are TRBV27 and TRBJ1-4; tentatively, D is TRBD1 (5 bases). From germline, CDR1 is MNHEY and CDR2 SMNVEV (reference sequence). The CDR3 contains 14 residues. Deletions cut 5 bases from V and 4 bases from J, with 11 bases between. The CDR3 spells CASSRDRVNEKLFF. In DNA form, the CDR3 reads TGTGCCAGCAGTCGCGACAGAGTTAATGAAAAACTGTTTTTT.

The chain couples TRBV7-2 to TRBJ2-1; D might be TRBD2 (6 bases). CDR3 length: 15 amino acids. CDR1 and CDR2 (germline): SGHTA, FQGNSA. V gave up 2 bases and J gave up 6 bases, with 14 bases separating them. DNA of the CDR3: TGTGCCAGCAGCTTATCCGTACTAGCACGCAATGAGCAGTTCTTC. This translates into CASSLSVLARNEQFF.

This chain joins TRBV6-1 and TRBJ1-5; 11 bases align to TRBD1. Germline V gene sequence: CDR1 MNHNS, CDR2 SASEGT. Trimming cost V 6 bases and J 1 base; bases outside gene matches: 8. The CDR3 spans 17 residues. The CDR3 here is CASSPGTGGMSNQPQHF. For the CDR3, the DNA is TGTGCCAGCAGCCCCGGGACAGGGGGGATGAGCAATCAGCCCCAGCATTTT.

About this clonotype: An end of the junction differs from the germline gene, which may be a read error. This chain links TRBV14 with TRBJ2-3, with TRBD2 matching over 8 bases. The CDR3 consists of 12 residues. Looked up from germline, CDR1 is SGHDN and CDR2 is FVKESK. This CDR3 reads CASNQVAGGQYF. The CDR3 DNA is TGTGCCAGCAACCAAGTGGCGGGAGGGCAGTATTTT.

This clonotype was detected ten times or more. The V and J genes are TRBV5-5 and TRBJ1-5; D is unclear. Trimming took off 2 bases at V and 0 bases at J, with 9 bases between the two ends. The CDR3 is made up of 15 amino acids. In germline, CDR1 is SGHKS, CDR2 YYEKEE (reference sequence). Here the CDR3 DNA reads TGTGCCAGCAGCTTTACCTCACCTAGCAATCAGCCCCAGCATTTT. This codes for CASSFTSPSNQPQHF.

This chain uses TRBV4-1 with TRBJ2-7; 8 bases map to TRBD1. The V and J ends lost 4 bases and 5 bases, in that order; junction bases with no gene match: 16. This CDR3 is built from 17 residues. In germline, CDR1 is MGHRA, CDR2 YSYEKL. CDR3 sequence: CASSRGQAFSLNNEQYF. DNA of the CDR3: TGCGCCAGCAGCCGGGGACAGGCATTCAGTCTAAATAACGAGCAGTACTTC.

This rearrangement joins TRBV20-1 to TRBJ2-7; D remains unclear. V was pared by 5 bases and J by 2 bases, with 10 bases between. Germline V gene data show CDR1 as DFQATT and CDR2 as SNEGSKA (reference sequence). The CDR3 totals 12 residues. The CDR3 DNA reads as TGCAGTGCTGGTTTAACAACCTACGAGCAGTACTTC. The encoded protein is CSAGLTTYEQYF.

This chain joins TRBV12-3 or TRBV12-4 and TRBJ1-2, with D perhaps matching TRBD1 (6 bases). The CDR3 length is 15 residues. V gave up 7 bases and J gave up 4 bases, with 19 bases separating them. The CDR3 sequence is CASIAPGQGSYGYTF. CDR3 in DNA: TGTGCCAGCATTGCCCCGGGGCAGGGGAGCTATGGCTACACCTTC.

Only a few counts were recorded for this clonotype. The chain carries TRBV11-2 and TRBJ1-2; D not certain. The CDR3 contains 12 residues. The germline gives CDR1 SGHAT, CDR2 FQNNGV. The germline V and J ends were trimmed by 6 bases and 9 bases, with 14 bases remaining between them. The CDR3 region has the DNA TGTGCCAGCAGAAAAGGTCCGGATCGCTACACCTTC. Amino acids: CASRKGPDRYTF.

This clonotype was seen only a few times. V is TRBV12-3 or TRBV12-4 and J is TRBJ1-5; weak D call: TRBD1 (6 bases). This CDR3 region has 17 residues. The V end was cut by 8 bases, the J end by 1 base, with 21 bases between. CDR3 loop: CASRGQYLVESNQPQHF. The CDR3 region has the DNA TGTGCCAGCCGCGGACAGTATCTAGTGGAGAGCAATCAGCCCCAGCATTTT.

This clonotype was observed a handful of times. V gene TRBV5-1 combines with J gene TRBJ1-3; 8 bases match TRBD1. The CDR3 is 15 amino acids. V trimming: 1 base; J trimming: 2 bases; junction bases outside the gene matches: 2. In germline, CDR1 is SGHRS, CDR2 YFSETQ. The CDR3 DNA reads as TGCGCCAGCAGCTTGTCGACAGGGGCTGGAAACACCATATATTTT. Encoded protein: CASSLSTGAGNTIYF.

The genes are TRBV12-3 or TRBV12-4 and TRBJ2-1; the match to TRBD2 covers 8 bases. The CDR3 is made up of 17 amino acids. V was pared by 1 base and J by 4 bases, with 9 bases of the junction left unmatched. The CDR3 DNA sequence: TGTGCCAGCAGTTTAGGCCCAGCGGGAGACCCATACAATGAGCAGTTCTTC. This translates into CASSLGPAGDPYNEQFF.

This clonotype came up many times. CDR3 protein: CASSLNLAEQFF. In DNA, the CDR3 is TGTGCCAGCAGCTTGAACCTAGCGGAGCAGTTCTTC. The rearrangement links TRBV5-8 to TRBJ2-1, with D possibly matching TRBD2 (6 bases). The CDR3 is made up of 12 amino acids. Germline V CDR1 and CDR2: SGHTS, YDEGEE. The V and J ends lost 1 base and 10 bases respectively, with 9 bases between them.

This clonotype appeared a few times. V gene TRBV5-1 combines with J gene TRBJ2-6; a weak D match, TRBD2 (5 bases). In germline, CDR1 is SGHRS, CDR2 YFSETQ. The CDR3 is 13 residues long. V was shortened by 7 bases and J by 2 bases, with 7 bases between the two germline ends. The DNA for the CDR3 is TGCGCCAGCGGGCGGGCTGGGGCCAACGTCCTGACTTTC. Its protein is CASGRAGANVLTF.

This clonotype was detected ten times or more. The J gene is TRBJ1-4, the V gene TRBV20-1; D remains ambiguous. Germline V lookup: CDR1 DFQATT, CDR2 SNEGSKA (reference sequence). V was shortened by 8 bases and J by 4 bases, with 8 bases between the two germline ends. CDR3 length: 11 amino acids. For the CDR3, the DNA is TGCAGTCCCTCAAGTAATGAAAAACTGTTTTTT. The encoded protein is CSPSSNEKLFF.

This clonotype was counted a few times. This chain connects TRBV5-1 to TRBJ2-2; 7 bases are shared with TRBD1. This CDR3 has 14 residues. Germline trimming cut 3 bases from V and 6 bases from J; bases unmatched to any gene: 5. CDR1 is SGHRS and CDR2 is YFSETQ in the germline V gene. The CDR3 reads CASSSGQFSGELFF. In nucleotides, the CDR3 is TGCGCCAGCAGCTCGGGACAGTTCTCCGGGGAGCTGTTTTTT.

This clonotype was counted only a few times. The chain couples TRBV4-1 to TRBJ2-7; tentative D call: TRBD2 (5 bases). Germline CDR1 MGHRA, CDR2 YSYEKL. V was pared by 1 base and J by 3 bases, with 13 bases between. CDR3 length equals 15 residues. This chain's CDR3 is CASSQVGGGDYEQYF. The CDR3 DNA is TGCGCCAGCAGCCAAGTCGGCGGAGGTGACTACGAGCAGTACTTC.

This clonotype was seen a handful of times. V usage is TRBV6-5 and J usage is TRBJ1-2, with 7 bases lining up with TRBD1. V lost 5 bases, J lost 2 bases, and 11 bases stayed unmatched. CDR3 length: 16 amino acids. Germline V gene lookup returns CDR1 MNHEY and CDR2 SVGAGI. The CDR3 region has the DNA TGTGCCAGCAGTCCGTTTTGGGCAGGGGGAAACTATGGCTACACCTTC. Protein sequence: CASSPFWAGGNYGYTF.

The chain is built from TRBV18 and TRBJ2-1; D unclear. This CDR3 has 12 residues. CDR1 is KGHSH and CDR2 is LQKENI in the germline V gene. The V end lost 6 bases, the J end lost 16 bases, and 19 bases lay between the germline ends. The CDR3 protein is CASSLNSGAGFF. Here the CDR3 DNA reads TGTGCCAGCTCCCTAAACTCAGGAGCCGGTTTCTTC.

The V and J genes are TRBV6-1 and TRBJ2-1, with D perhaps TRBD1 or TRBD2 (5 bases each). The germline V and J ends were trimmed by 6 bases and 4 bases, with 16 bases remaining between them. The CDR3 loop spans 15 amino acids. Germline CDR1 and CDR2: MNHNS and SASEGT. As DNA, the CDR3 is TGTGCCAGCAGCAGTGGGCCTGGGGGTTACAATGAGCAGTTCTTC. Amino acid sequence: CASSSGPGGYNEQFF.

The chain links TRBV14 to TRBJ2-1; tentative D call: TRBD1 (6 bases). From germline, CDR1 is SGHDN and CDR2 FVKESK. The V and J ends lost 4 bases and 9 bases respectively, with 10 bases between them. This CDR3 is 12 amino acids long. The CDR3 nucleotides are TGTGCCAGCAGCCCTACCAGGGGTGAGCAGTTCTTC. This sequence encodes CASSPTRGEQFF.

The chain uses TRBV20-1 and TRBJ2-1; no definite D call. V was clipped by 3 bases and J by 7 bases, with 4 bases between them. The CDR3 totals 10 residues. The germline gives CDR1 DFQATT, CDR2 SNEGSKA (reference sequence). The CDR3 is CSARENEQFF. The CDR3 DNA is TGCAGTGCTAGGGAGAATGAGCAGTTCTTC.

This clonotype showed up just a few times. V is TRBV5-1 and J is TRBJ2-5, with D unclear. Germline CDR1 and CDR2: SGHRS and YFSETQ. The CDR3 runs to 16 residues. V was trimmed by 0 bases and J by 0 bases, leaving 12 bases between them. The CDR3 DNA reads TGCGCCAGCAGCTTGGCCAGGAAAAGGGACCAAGAGACCCAGTACTTC. Translated, it gives CASSLARKRDQETQYF.

The sample holds a few counts of this clonotype. The chain has TRBV4-1 and TRBJ2-7; D may be TRBD2 (6 bases). CDR3 length: 13 amino acids. Trimming took 6 bases from V and 5 from J, leaving 14 bases between them. The germline gives CDR1 MGHRA, CDR2 YSYEKL. CDR3 bases: TGCGCCAGCAGACACCTAGCGAAGCACGAGCAGTACTTC. This codes for CASRHLAKHEQYF.

There are many counts of this clonotype. This sequence joins TRBV29-1 and TRBJ2-1; 10 bases agree with TRBD2. CDR1 and CDR2 (germline): SQVTM, ANQGSEA. This CDR3 is built from 16 residues. With 6 bases clipped from V and 0 bases from J, the junction kept 8 bases outside the gene matches. The CDR3 reads CSVVAGGRRSYNEQFF. CDR3 in DNA: TGCAGCGTAGTAGCGGGAGGACGGCGCTCCTACAATGAGCAGTTCTTC.

The chain is built from TRBV5-1 and TRBJ2-4; 10 nucleotides align to TRBD2. Germline values: CDR1 SGHRS, CDR2 YFSETQ. Unmatched junction bases numbered 9, after V lost 0 bases and J lost 0 bases. CDR3 length: 19 amino acids. The CDR3, as DNA: TGCGCCAGCAGCTTGGCTCCGCTAGCGGGGGATCTAGCCAAAAACATTCAGTACTTC. This gives the protein CASSLAPLAGDLAKNIQYF.